This is a list of T cell receptor beta chains from one sample in a study of T cells in Graves' hyperthyroidism and ophthalmopathy. MiXCR, run by TCRdb on the multiplex PCR reads, gives a single entry per CDR3 protein. The sample records hundreds of thousands of distinct CDR3 sequences, about 14% being singletons. Sequencing was carried out using blood. The receptors were sampled from a woman aged 50 to 60 with Graves' ophthalmopathy. Each CDR3 is given with its conserved first and last residue. Fields, in order: V gene, clone size, D gene, J gene, CDR3 DNA, CDR3 protein. A D gene is named only where the DNA matches it firmly. Not every row has a clone size; where given, it reads once, few, many or a size class.

v_gene: TRBV7-6
abundance: -
d_gene: TRBD2
j_gene: TRBJ2-1
CDR3nt: TGTGCCAGCAGCTTATCCCCTAGCGGGCAAGCCTACAATGAGCAGTTCTTC
CDR3aa: CASSLSPSGQAYNEQFF

v_gene: TRBV20-1
abundance: -
d_gene: TRBD1
j_gene: TRBJ1-6
CDR3nt: TGCAGTGCTAGAGGTGGGACAGGGGAATCACCCCTCCACTTT
CDR3aa: CSARGGTGESPLHF

v_gene: TRBV6-1
abundance: many
d_gene: TRBD1
j_gene: TRBJ1-1
CDR3nt: TGTGCCATCCAGGACAGGCTGAACACTGAAGCTTTCTTT
CDR3aa: CAIQDRLNTEAFF

v_gene: TRBV30
abundance: -
d_gene: TRBD1
j_gene: TRBJ1-4
CDR3nt: TGTGCCTGGAGCCTGGGACAGGGAGTTGAAAAACTGTTTTTT
CDR3aa: CAWSLGQGVEKLFF

v_gene: TRBV9
abundance: few
d_gene: TRBD1
j_gene: TRBJ1-2
CDR3nt: TGTGCCAGCAGCGCCGGACAGGGTGGGCGCTACACCTTC
CDR3aa: CASSAGQGGRYTF

v_gene: TRBV7-9
abundance: -
d_gene: TRBD2
j_gene: TRBJ2-2
CDR3nt: TGTGCCAGCAGCCCAAGACTAGCGGGAGGGCGAGGGGAGCTGTTTTTT
CDR3aa: CASSPRLAGGRGELFF

v_gene: TRBV29-1
abundance: -
d_gene: TRBD2
j_gene: TRBJ2-2
CDR3nt: TGCAGCGTTGGCCCCCGGGGGAGGGGGAACACCGGGGAGCTGTTTTTT
CDR3aa: CSVGPRGRGNTGELFF

v_gene: TRBV27
abundance: many
d_gene: TRBD1
j_gene: TRBJ1-4
CDR3nt: TGTGCCAGCAGTAACATCGACAGGGTTGGTGAAAAACTGTTTTTT
CDR3aa: CASSNIDRVGEKLFF

v_gene: TRBV29-1
abundance: few
d_gene: TRBD2
j_gene: TRBJ2-4
CDR3nt: TGCAGCGTTATTTCGACGGGGGGCAAAAACATTCAGTACTTC
CDR3aa: CSVISTGGKNIQYF

v_gene: TRBV11-3
abundance: -
d_gene: TRBD2
j_gene: TRBJ2-2
CDR3nt: TGTGCCAGCAGCTGGGGACTAGCGGCATCAACAGGGGAGCTGTTTTTT
CDR3aa: CASSWGLAASTGELFF

v_gene: TRBV4-3
abundance: few
d_gene: -
j_gene: TRBJ2-3
CDR3nt: TGCGCCAGCAGCCAACAACCGGGACGGAGCACAGATACGCAGTATTTT
CDR3aa: CASSQQPGRSTDTQYF

v_gene: TRBV5-4
abundance: -
d_gene: TRBD1
j_gene: TRBJ1-4
CDR3nt: TGTGCCAGCAGCAGGACAGAAGGGACAGGGGTTAATGAAAAACTGTTTTTT
CDR3aa: CASSRTEGTGVNEKLFF

v_gene: TRBV7-8
abundance: few
d_gene: TRBD2
j_gene: TRBJ2-3
CDR3nt: TGTGCCAGCAGAGGACTAGCGGGAAGCACAGATACGCAGTATTTT
CDR3aa: CASRGLAGSTDTQYF

v_gene: TRBV7-8
abundance: many
d_gene: -
j_gene: TRBJ1-1
CDR3nt: TGTGCCAGCAGCTTATCGAGGACTGAAGCTTTCTTT
CDR3aa: CASSLSRTEAFF

v_gene: TRBV5-1
abundance: many
d_gene: -
j_gene: TRBJ1-2
CDR3nt: TGCGCCAGCAGCTTGGATGCAGCCTATGGCTACACCTTC
CDR3aa: CASSLDAAYGYTF

v_gene: TRBV12-3/TRBV12-4
abundance: -
d_gene: TRBD1
j_gene: TRBJ2-5
CDR3nt: TGTGCCAGCAGGCAGACAGGGGGATTTGAGACCCAGTACTTC
CDR3aa: CASRQTGGFETQYF

v_gene: TRBV20-1
abundance: many
d_gene: TRBD2
j_gene: TRBJ2-7
CDR3nt: TGCAGTGCTAGGGGACTAGCCTTCTCCTACGAGCAGTACTTC
CDR3aa: CSARGLAFSYEQYF

v_gene: TRBV12-3/TRBV12-4
abundance: few
d_gene: -
j_gene: TRBJ2-2
CDR3nt: TGTGCCAGCAGCCCCGGAGGTAGCGAAACCGGAGAGCTGTTTTTT
CDR3aa: CASSPGGSETGELFF

v_gene: TRBV24-1
abundance: few
d_gene: TRBD2
j_gene: TRBJ2-1
CDR3nt: TGTGCCACCAGTGAGCCTAGCGGGAGGGTATATGAGCAGTTCTTC
CDR3aa: CATSEPSGRVYEQFF

v_gene: TRBV7-3
abundance: few
d_gene: -
j_gene: TRBJ2-6
CDR3nt: TGTGCCAGCAGCCCGAATGACAGAGGTGGGGCCAACGTCCTGACTTTC
CDR3aa: CASSPNDRGGANVLTF

v_gene: TRBV5-1
abundance: many
d_gene: -
j_gene: TRBJ2-2
CDR3nt: TGCGCCAGCAGCTCTGACCAGGGGCTGAACACCGGGGAGCTGTTTTTT
CDR3aa: CASSSDQGLNTGELFF

v_gene: TRBV12-3/TRBV12-4
abundance: many
d_gene: TRBD1
j_gene: TRBJ2-7
CDR3nt: TGTGCCAGCAAGTCCGGGACAGATTTTTCCTACGAGCAGTACTTC
CDR3aa: CASKSGTDFSYEQYF

v_gene: TRBV30
abundance: -
d_gene: -
j_gene: TRBJ2-5
CDR3nt: TGTGCCTGGAGTTCCTCCCCGGACACCCTTCAAGAGACCCAGTACTTC
CDR3aa: CAWSSSPDTLQETQYF

v_gene: TRBV10-3
abundance: few
d_gene: -
j_gene: TRBJ2-2
CDR3nt: TGTGCCATCAGTGCCGGGTCTTCCGACACCGGGGAGCTGTTTTTT
CDR3aa: CAISAGSSDTGELFF

v_gene: TRBV10-3
abundance: many
d_gene: -
j_gene: TRBJ2-5
CDR3nt: TGTGCCATCAGTGAGCCGTTTGAAGAGACCCAGTACTTC
CDR3aa: CAISEPFEETQYF

v_gene: TRBV9
abundance: -
d_gene: -
j_gene: TRBJ1-6
CDR3nt: TGTGCCAGCAGCGTGGGCGCGTTGGGGTATAATTCACCCCTCCACTTT
CDR3aa: CASSVGALGYNSPLHF

v_gene: TRBV20-1
abundance: many
d_gene: -
j_gene: TRBJ2-7
CDR3nt: TGCAGTGCCCGGGACTTGAGAACCTACGAGCAGTACTTC
CDR3aa: CSARDLRTYEQYF

v_gene: TRBV28
abundance: many
d_gene: -
j_gene: TRBJ1-1
CDR3nt: TGTGCCAGCAGTTGGGCTATTGACACTGAAGCTTTCTTT
CDR3aa: CASSWAIDTEAFF

v_gene: TRBV12-3/TRBV12-4
abundance: few
d_gene: TRBD2
j_gene: TRBJ2-2
CDR3nt: TGTGCCAGCAGTTTCCCTAGCGGTAGAAACACCGGGGAGCTGTTTTTT
CDR3aa: CASSFPSGRNTGELFF

v_gene: TRBV28
abundance: many
d_gene: TRBD2
j_gene: TRBJ2-3
CDR3nt: TGTGCCAGCAGTTTTCTGCGGGGGGGAGCCACAGATACGCAGTATTTT
CDR3aa: CASSFLRGGATDTQYF

v_gene: TRBV10-3
abundance: -
d_gene: TRBD2
j_gene: TRBJ2-2
CDR3nt: TGTGCCATTTCGGACGCGGGAGTGACCGGGGAGCTGTTTTTT
CDR3aa: CAISDAGVTGELFF

v_gene: TRBV20-1
abundance: -
d_gene: TRBD1
j_gene: TRBJ1-5
CDR3nt: TGCAGTGCGACGGACAGGGCGGATCAGCCCCAGCATTTT
CDR3aa: CSATDRADQPQHF

v_gene: TRBV19
abundance: few
d_gene: -
j_gene: TRBJ2-1
CDR3nt: TGTGCCAGTAGTATGGTCTCCAGAAGGTACAATGAGCAGTTCTTC
CDR3aa: CASSMVSRRYNEQFF

v_gene: TRBV15
abundance: many
d_gene: -
j_gene: TRBJ2-7
CDR3nt: TGTGCCACCAGCAGAGTTCTTTGGGACCCAGCCTACGAGCAGTACTTC
CDR3aa: CATSRVLWDPAYEQYF

v_gene: TRBV7-2
abundance: many
d_gene: TRBD1
j_gene: TRBJ1-1
CDR3nt: TGTGCCAGCAGCTTAGTAAGGGGGCTGGCTTTCTTT
CDR3aa: CASSLVRGLAFF

v_gene: TRBV12-3/TRBV12-4
abundance: few
d_gene: TRBD2
j_gene: TRBJ2-7
CDR3nt: TGTGCCAGCAAATCCAGGCCTAGCGGGTCCTACGAGCAGTACTTC
CDR3aa: CASKSRPSGSYEQYF

v_gene: TRBV7-2
abundance: many
d_gene: -
j_gene: TRBJ1-2
CDR3nt: TGTGCCAGCAGCGGATACAGGGAGGGCTATGGCTACACCTTC
CDR3aa: CASSGYREGYGYTF